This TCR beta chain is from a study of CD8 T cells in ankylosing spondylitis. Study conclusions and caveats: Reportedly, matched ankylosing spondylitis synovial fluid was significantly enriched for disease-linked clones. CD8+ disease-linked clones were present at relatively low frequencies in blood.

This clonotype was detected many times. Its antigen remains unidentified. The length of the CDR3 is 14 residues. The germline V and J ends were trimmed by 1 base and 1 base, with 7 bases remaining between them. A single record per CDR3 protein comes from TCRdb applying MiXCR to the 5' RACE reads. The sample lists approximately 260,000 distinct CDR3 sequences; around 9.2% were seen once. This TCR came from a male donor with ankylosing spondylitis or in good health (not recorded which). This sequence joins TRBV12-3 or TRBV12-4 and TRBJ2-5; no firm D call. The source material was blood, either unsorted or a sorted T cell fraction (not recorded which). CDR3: CASSLGRVQETQYF. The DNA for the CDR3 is TGTGCCAGCAGTTTAGGCCGAGTCCAAGAGACCCAGTACTTC.